These T cell receptor beta chains were read from a single sample in a study of blood T cell repertoires in COVID-19. This table comes from immunoSEQ multiplex PCR, and its TCRdb copy is limited to in-frame clones, with some not included. Of about 95,000 clones in the sample, over 75% were seen once. The specimen sequenced was peripheral blood. The receptor set was obtained from a human donor in a cohort sampled during active COVID-19. The conserved cysteine and the conserved F or W are not part of the CDR3 here.

v_gene	j_gene	CDR3aa
TRBV6-6	TRBJ2-7	ASSYGQRDYEQY
TRBV28	TRBJ1-1	ASSFLTGGITEAF
TRBV5-8	TRBJ2-3	ASSFSGGNTDTQY
TRBV4-1	TRBJ1-2	ASSQDRVDRGNYGYT
TRBV2	TRBJ1-2	ASSPRTGRANYGYT
TRBV4-2	TRBJ2-1	ASSQERVGNEQF
TRBV3-1/TRBV3-2	TRBJ1-5	ASSQGGGDQPQH
TRBV19	TRBJ1-6	ASSEDRAHPTLH
TRBV29-1	TRBJ1-2	SASGDRWELYGYT
TRBV18	TRBJ2-3	ASSSLTGDTDTQY
TRBV6-4	TRBJ1-5	ASSAEEDQPQH
TRBV14	TRBJ2-3	ASSPTPGGTDTQY
TRBV7-2	TRBJ2-2	ASSAPGGTGELF
TRBV30	TRBJ2-1	AWLTGSSSYNEQF
TRBV7-3	TRBJ1-6	ASSRDRRLYNSPLH
TRBV18	TRBJ1-3	ASSLGHSGSGNTIY
TRBV7-2	TRBJ2-5	ASSLGGGPETQY
TRBV9	TRBJ2-1	ASSIRSGGLYNEQF
TRBV29-1	TRBJ2-2	SVTQGGRELF
TRBV24-1	TRBJ1-6	ATYPVNSPLH
TRBV2	TRBJ2-7	ASSQGNRED
TRBV9	TRBJ1-1	ASSKTGQNTEAF
TRBV3-1/TRBV3-2	TRBJ1-1	ASSQTENTEAF
TRBV20-1	TRBJ1-2	SASGRQGLDGYT
TRBV19	TRBJ2-3	ASSTRTAASTDTQY
TRBV3-1/TRBV3-2	TRBJ2-1	ASSRGTAAYNEQF
TRBV5-1	TRBJ2-5	ASSRSTGTGDETQY
TRBV18	TRBJ2-7	ASSQQGSYEQY